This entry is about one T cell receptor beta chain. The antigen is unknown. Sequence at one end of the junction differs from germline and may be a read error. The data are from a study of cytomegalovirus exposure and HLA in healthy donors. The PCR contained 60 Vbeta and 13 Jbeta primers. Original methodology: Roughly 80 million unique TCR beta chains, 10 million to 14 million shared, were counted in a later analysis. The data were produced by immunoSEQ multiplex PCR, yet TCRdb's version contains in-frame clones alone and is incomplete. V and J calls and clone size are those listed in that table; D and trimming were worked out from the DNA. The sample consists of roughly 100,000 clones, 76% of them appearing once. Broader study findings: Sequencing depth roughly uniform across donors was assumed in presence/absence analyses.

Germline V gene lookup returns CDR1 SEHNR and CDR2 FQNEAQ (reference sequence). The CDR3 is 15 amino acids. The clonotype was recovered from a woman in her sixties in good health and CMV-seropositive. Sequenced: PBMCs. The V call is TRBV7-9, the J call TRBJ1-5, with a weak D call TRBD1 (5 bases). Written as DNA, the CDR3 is TGTTCCAGCGCCCAAGTTGGGGGGTCAGCTCAGCCCCAGCATTTT. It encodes CSSAQVGGSAQPQHF.